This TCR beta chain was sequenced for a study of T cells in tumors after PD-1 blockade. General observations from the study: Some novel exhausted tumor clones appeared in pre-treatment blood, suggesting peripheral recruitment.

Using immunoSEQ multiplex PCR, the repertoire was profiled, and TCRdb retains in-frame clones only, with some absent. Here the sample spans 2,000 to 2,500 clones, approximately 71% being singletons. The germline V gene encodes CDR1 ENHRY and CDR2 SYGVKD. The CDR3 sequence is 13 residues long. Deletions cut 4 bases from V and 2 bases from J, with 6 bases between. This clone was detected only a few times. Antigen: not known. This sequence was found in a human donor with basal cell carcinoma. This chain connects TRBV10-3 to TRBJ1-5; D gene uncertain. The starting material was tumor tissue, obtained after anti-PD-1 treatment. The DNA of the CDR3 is TGTGCCATCAGTGCCCAGGGCAATCAGCCCCAGCATTTT. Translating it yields CAISAQGNQPQHF.